The subject of this entry is one T cell receptor beta chain. Its specificity is unknown. Patients all relapsed after autologous stem cell transplantation, and there was variation in brentuximab vedotin exposure. CDR1 and CDR2 (germline): SGHDT, YYEEEE. Trimming pared 4 bases from V and 3 bases from J, leaving 11 bases between. The length of the CDR3 is 13 residues. The data belong to a study of PD-1 blockade in classical Hodgkin lymphoma. Using immunoSEQ multiplex PCR, the repertoire was profiled, and TCRdb retains in-frame clones only, with some absent. This table has about 97,000 clones, approximately 83% appearing once. General study points: Newly diagnosed patients reportedly trailed healthy donors in baseline TCR diversity. A significant rise in TCR diversity by C4D1 was seen for CD4+ but not CD8+ cells.

The rearrangement uses TRBV5-6 and TRBJ2-7; the D call may be TRBD1 or TRBD2 (5 bases each). This specimen was peripheral blood mononuclear cells (PBMCs), taken at baseline. The receptor was isolated from a human donor with classical Hodgkin lymphoma. CDR3 nucleotide sequence: TGTGCCAGCAGCCTGGGACGGATCTACGAGCAGTACTTC. Translating gives CASSLGRIYEQYF.